Below, 22 T cell receptor beta chains from the same sample are listed, as sequenced in a study of blood T cell repertoires in COVID-19. The method was immunoSEQ multiplex PCR; TCRdb's version includes in-frame clones alone and lacks a portion of them. This sample has roughly 100,000 clones, with around 79% found just once. Material for sequencing was peripheral blood. These TCRs come from a woman of 80 years or more with active or convalescent COVID-19.

The chain has TRBV2 and TRBJ2-4; perhaps TRBD1 as D (5 bases). The CDR3 spans 12 residues. The germline V gene has CDR1 SNHLY and CDR2 FYNNEI. Trimming shortened V by 3 bases and J by 5 bases, and 5 bases separated the two germline ends. CDR3 bases: TGTGCCAGCAGTGACAGGGAAAACATTCAGTACTTC. This codes for CASSDRENIQYF. Combining the CDR3 with reference TRBV2 and TRBJ2-4 gives the whole variable domain EPEVTQTPSHQVTQMGQEVILRCVPISNHLYFYWYRQILGQKVEFLVSFYNNEISEKSEIFDDQFSVERPDGSNFTLKIRSTKLEDSAMYFCASSDRENIQYFGAGTRLSVL.

The chain recombines TRBV3-1 (or the pseudogene TRBV3-2) with TRBJ2-3; 9 bases line up with TRBD2. The CDR3 is made up of 17 amino acids. From germline, CDR1 is LGHDT and CDR2 YNNKEL (reference sequence). Unmatched junction bases numbered 8, after V lost 0 bases and J lost 4 bases. CDR3 nucleotide sequence: TGTGCCAGCAGCCAAGATATGGGACTAGCCATGTCAGATACGCAGTATTTT. Translation: CASSQDMGLAMSDTQYF.

The DNA of the CDR3 is TGTGCCAGCAGCGGAGGGGCGAACACTGAAGCTTTCTTT. Encoded protein: CASSGGANTEAFF. The V gene is TRBV7-9, the J gene TRBJ1-1, with a tentative D call TRBD1 (5 bases). This CDR3 spans 13 amino acids. Germline V lookup: CDR1 SEHNR, CDR2 FQNEAQ (reference sequence). The ends were cut back, 5 bases at V and 1 base at J, with 8 bases in the middle.

This chain uses TRBV5-4 with TRBJ2-4, with D unclear. Trimming removed 4 bases at V and 3 bases at J, with 8 bases between. Germline V gene sequence: CDR1 SGHNT, CDR2 YYREEE (reference sequence). The CDR3 is 13 residues long. In DNA, the CDR3 is TGTGCCAGCAGCACACCGAACAAAAACATTCAGTACTTC. Translated, it gives CASSTPNKNIQYF.

This chain links TRBV18 with TRBJ2-3, with D possibly TRBD2 on 7 matching bases. CDR3 length equals 16 residues. Germline CDR1 is KGHSH and CDR2 is LQKENI. Deletions cut 0 bases from V and 2 bases from J, with 12 bases between. The CDR3 nucleotides read TGTGCCAGCTCACCACCGTCGGGGGGCCTCACAGATACGCAGTATTTT. It encodes CASSPPSGGLTDTQYF.

The chain links TRBV15 to TRBJ2-1; the D gene is possibly TRBD2 (6 bases). Germline V CDR1 and CDR2: LNHNV, YYDKDF (reference sequence). CDR3 length: 15 amino acids. V was shortened by 1 base and J by 3 bases, with 10 bases between the two germline ends. CDR3 protein: CATSRVADNYNEQFF. CDR3 in DNA: TGTGCCACCAGCAGAGTAGCGGATAACTACAATGAGCAGTTCTTC.

The table lists this clone with a count of one. The chain links TRBV6-5 to TRBJ2-1, with 7 nucleotides matching TRBD2. CDR1 and CDR2 (germline): MNHEY, SVGAGI. The CDR3 runs 15 residues. The V gene end was trimmed by 2 bases and the J gene end by 7 bases; junction bases not matched to a gene: 8. The CDR3 DNA reads as TGTGCCAGCAGTTACCGGGGGGTGACTTTGAATGAGCAGTTCTTC. Protein sequence: CASSYRGVTLNEQFF.

The chain is built from TRBV6-2 or TRBV6-3 and TRBJ2-1; 8 bases align to TRBD2. This CDR3 is built from 18 residues. From germline, CDR1 is MNHEY and CDR2 SVGEGT. V lost 2 bases, J lost 0 bases, and 9 bases stayed unmatched. As DNA, the CDR3 is TGTGCCAGCAGTTACGAAGTTCTAAGCGGGAGCTCCTACAATGAGCAGTTCTTC. This sequence encodes CASSYEVLSGSSYNEQFF.

This clone was picked up a small number of times. V and J are TRBV6-1 and TRBJ2-7, with a tentative D call TRBD1 (6 bases). The CDR3 contains 14 residues. Germline V gene sequence: CDR1 MNHNS, CDR2 SASEGT. Trimming pared 2 bases from V and 3 bases from J, leaving 11 bases between. CDR3 in amino acids: CASSERGTSYEQYF. DNA of the CDR3: TGTGCCAGCAGTGAAAGGGGGACGAGCTACGAGCAGTACTTC.

This sequence joins TRBV15 and TRBJ1-1; D is perhaps TRBD1 (6 bases). The ends were cut back, 1 base at V and 7 bases at J, with 16 bases in the middle. The CDR3 is 15 residues long. Germline assignment: CDR1 LNHNV and CDR2 YYDKDF (reference sequence). Here the CDR3 reads CATSRVSGALLEAFF. CDR3 DNA sequence: TGTGCCACCAGCAGAGTATCAGGGGCTCTACTTGAAGCTTTCTTT.

This clone was counted a few times. The chain recombines TRBV19 with TRBJ2-5, with a weak D call TRBD1 (6 bases). Trimming removed 1 base from V and 5 bases from J, with 14 bases in between. CDR3 length: 15 amino acids. Germline V gives CDR1 LNHDA, CDR2 SQIVND (reference sequence). CDR3 in amino acids: CASSIVVGGRETQYF. CDR3 sequence (DNA): TGTGCCAGTAGTATAGTCGTAGGGGGTAGGGAGACCCAGTACTTC.

The chain couples TRBV5-5 to TRBJ1-1, with D tentatively TRBD1 (5 bases). Germline assignment: CDR1 SGHKS and CDR2 YYEKEE (reference sequence). V lost 1 base to trimming and J lost 5 bases, with 18 bases between them. This CDR3 spans 16 amino acids. The CDR3 here is CASSLNRQKGVTEAFF. The CDR3 DNA sequence: TGTGCCAGCAGCTTGAATCGACAGAAAGGAGTTACTGAAGCTTTCTTT.

This chain joins TRBV6-4 and TRBJ1-3, with D possibly matching TRBD1 (6 bases). Germline V CDR1 and CDR2: MRHNA, SNTAGT. V shed 6 bases and J shed 3 bases, with 21 bases lying between them. The CDR3 consists of 17 residues. Written as DNA, the CDR3 is TGTGCCAGCAGAGTATTAACTGCGGGGGCGGGTGGAAACACCATATATTTT. Translating gives CASRVLTAGAGGNTIYF.

The genes are TRBV6-4 and TRBJ1-2; tentative D call: TRBD1 (5 bases). This CDR3 spans 12 amino acids. V lost 6 bases to trimming and J lost 7 bases, with 12 bases between them. Germline-derived CDR1 and CDR2 are MRHNA and SNTAGT. The CDR3 coding sequence is TGTGCCAGCAGGACGACGGGGGGTGGCTACACCTTC. Its protein product is CASRTTGGGYTF.

This clone was seen a handful of times. The chain couples TRBV5-1 to TRBJ2-3; possible D gene TRBD1, 5 bases. CDR1 is SGHRS, CDR2 YFSETQ, per germline. Trimming removed 1 base from V and 2 bases from J, with 14 bases in between. The CDR3 covers 16 residues. CDR3: CASSLRGTANTDTQYF. As DNA, the CDR3 is TGCGCCAGCAGCTTGAGGGGAACAGCGAACACAGATACGCAGTATTTT.

The chain joins TRBV9 to TRBJ1-6; 7 positions agree with TRBD1. J lost 6 bases, V lost 4 bases, and 7 bases had no gene match. The CDR3 has 15 amino acids. CDR1 and CDR2 (germline): SGDLS, YYNGEE. As DNA, the CDR3 is TGTGCCAGCAGCATTCCGACAGGGAGTAATTCACCCCTCCACTTT. Its protein is CASSIPTGSNSPLHF.

The chain is built from TRBV9 and TRBJ2-1, with D tentatively TRBD1 (6 bases). Trimming took 0 bases from V and 4 from J, leaving 14 bases between them. The germline CDR1 and CDR2 sequences are SGDLS and YYNGEE. The CDR3 is 16 amino acids. The DNA of the CDR3 is TGTGCCAGCAGCGTAGTGGGAACAAGGGGGTACAATGAGCAGTTCTTC. Encoded protein: CASSVVGTRGYNEQFF.

The rearrangement links TRBV6-6 to TRBJ1-5, with 8 bases matching TRBD1. The CDR3 is 13 residues long. Germline loops: CDR1 MNHNY, CDR2 SVGAGI (reference sequence). V trimming: 6 bases; J trimming: 4 bases; junction bases outside the gene matches: 2. As DNA, the CDR3 is TGTGCCAGCAGCTGGACAGGGAATCAGCCCCAGCATTTT. Its translation is CASSWTGNQPQHF.

This sequence joins TRBV29-1 and TRBJ2-7; TRBD2 matches at 7 bases. V trimming: 3 bases; J trimming: 8 bases; junction bases outside the gene matches: 7. Germline CDR1 SQVTM, CDR2 ANQGSEA. CDR3 length: 12 amino acids. The CDR3 loop reads CSVEGGDGKQYF. CDR3 coding DNA: TGCAGCGTTGAGGGGGGGGATGGGAAGCAGTACTTC.

This clone was seen once. This chain joins TRBV2 and TRBJ2-7; possibly TRBD2 for D (6 bases). The length of the CDR3 is 13 residues. Germline V gene lookup returns CDR1 SNHLY and CDR2 FYNNEI. V was clipped by 6 bases and J by 4 bases, with 13 bases between them. Here the CDR3 reads CASRGPGTYEQYF. The CDR3 coding sequence is TGTGCCAGCAGGGGTCCGGGGACTTACGAGCAGTACTTC.

This clone was recorded only once. V and J are TRBV28 and TRBJ2-1; 7 bases match TRBD1. The V and J ends lost 3 bases and 11 bases, in that order; junction bases with no gene match: 4. CDR3 length equals 12 residues. Germline-derived CDR1 and CDR2 are MDHEN and SYDVKM. CDR3 nucleotides: TGTGCCAGCAGTTTTGGGACAGCGCAGCAGTTCTTC. This codes for CASSFGTAQQFF.

This rearrangement joins TRBV24-1 to TRBJ2-1, with D possibly matching TRBD1 (5 bases). CDR3 length: 11 residues. Germline assignment: CDR1 KGHDR and CDR2 SFDVKD. Trimming left V 6 bases short and J 8 bases short, with 7 bases between. The CDR3 DNA reads as TGTGCCACCAGTTGGGGCGATGAGCAGTTCTTC. Translating it yields CATSWGDEQFF.